Listed here are 20 T cell receptor beta chains from one sample, sequenced in a study of cytomegalovirus exposure and HLA in healthy donors. Vbeta (60) and Jbeta (13) primers were used in the PCR. Here immunoSEQ multiplex PCR was the method, and the copy in TCRdb shows in-frame clones only, minus some. This table has 100,000 to 150,000 clones, approximately 66% appearing once. The sample was PBMCs. Every receptor here comes from a woman aged 40 to 49 in good health and CMV-seropositive.

CDR3 bases: TGTGCCAGCAGTTTCGGACAGGGGGGTACCGGGGAGCTGTTTTTT. It is translated as CASSFGQGGTGELFF. V usage is TRBV6-6 and J usage is TRBJ2-2; 10 bases line up with TRBD1. Germline V gene data show CDR1 as MNHNY and CDR2 as SVGAGI (reference sequence). The length of the CDR3 is 15 residues. Losses at the gene ends were 4 bases for V and 5 bases for J; bases not matched to a gene: 4.

On this clone: This sample includes further DNA sequences coding for the same CDR3. This chain connects TRBV2 to TRBJ1-1; TRBD1 is a possible D gene (6 bases). The CDR3 is 14 residues long. CDR1 and CDR2 from the germline V gene are SNHLY and FYNNEI. The V end was cut by 6 bases, the J end by 3 bases, with 14 bases between. CDR3 sequence reads: CASRQGRLDTEAFF. For the CDR3, the DNA is TGTGCCAGCAGACAGGGTCGGCTGGACACTGAAGCTTTCTTT. The full variable domain, completed using reference TRBV2 and TRBJ1-1, is EPEVTQTPSHQVTQMGQEVILRCVPISNHLYFYWYRQILGQKVEFLVSFYNNEISEKSEIFDDQFSVERPDGSNFTLKIRSTKLEDSAMYFCASRQGRLDTEAFFGQGTRLTVV.

The chain couples TRBV6-1 to TRBJ2-2; D is perhaps TRBD2 (6 bases). CDR1 and CDR2 from the germline V gene are MNHNS and SASEGT. CDR3 length equals 16 residues. Trimming shortened V by 4 bases and J by 3 bases, and 15 bases separated the two germline ends. CDR3 sequence: CASSGWGEGDTGELFF. The CDR3 nucleotides are TGTGCCAGCAGTGGTTGGGGGGAAGGGGACACCGGGGAGCTGTTTTTT.

The chain uses TRBV28 and TRBJ1-2, with D possibly matching TRBD1 (5 bases). The CDR3 has 13 residues. Deletions cut 3 bases from V and 0 bases from J, with 5 bases between. Per germline, CDR1 MDHEN and CDR2 SYDVKM. As DNA, the CDR3 is TGTGCCAGCAGTTTGACAGCTAACTATGGCTACACCTTC. It specifies CASSLTANYGYTF.

The chain uses TRBV7-8 and TRBJ1-2, with 7 bases matching TRBD1. The CDR3 covers 13 residues. J was trimmed by 5 bases and V by 7 bases; bases with no gene match: 7. Germline CDR1 is SGHVS and CDR2 is FQNEAQ. The CDR3 sequence: CASTQGVGYGYTF. Written as DNA, the CDR3 is TGTGCCAGCACCCAGGGGGTAGGGTATGGCTACACCTTC.

This clone came up many times. The V and J genes are TRBV10-3 and TRBJ2-7; 7 bases are a match to TRBD1. Germline V gene lookup returns CDR1 ENHRY and CDR2 SYGVKD. After removal of 3 bases from V and 2 bases from J, the junction contained 4 bases not matched to a gene. The CDR3 covers 14 residues. The DNA of the CDR3 is TGTGCCATCAGTGACTCGACAGGGACCTACGAGCAGTACTTC. This gives the protein CAISDSTGTYEQYF.

The chain carries TRBV5-6 and TRBJ2-2; no firm D call. CDR1 and CDR2 from the germline V gene are SGHDT and YYEEEE. CDR3 length equals 14 residues. Between the trimmed V and J ends, which lost 0 bases and 6 bases, there was a span of 9 bases. The CDR3 here is CASSLDRKAGELFF. In DNA form, the CDR3 reads TGTGCCAGCAGCTTGGACAGAAAGGCCGGGGAGCTGTTTTTT.

This rearrangement joins TRBV7-9 to TRBJ1-5, with a possible D match to TRBD1 (5 bases). Trimming shortened V by 5 bases and J by 0 bases, and 14 bases separated the two germline ends. The CDR3 is made up of 16 amino acids. Germline V gives CDR1 SEHNR, CDR2 FQNEAQ (reference sequence). CDR3: CASSPGGGNSNQPQHF. The CDR3 coding sequence is TGTGCCAGCAGCCCGGGCGGGGGGAATAGCAATCAGCCCCAGCATTTT.

This chain connects TRBV6-6 to TRBJ2-7; 13 nucleotides match TRBD2. The CDR3 runs 15 residues. CDR1 MNHNY and CDR2 SVGAGI come from the germline V gene (reference sequence). V was pared by 5 bases and J by 2 bases, with 3 bases of the junction left unmatched. CDR3 bases: TGTGCCAGCAGTGATGGACTAGCGGGGGCCTACGAGCAGTACTTC. It is translated as CASSDGLAGAYEQYF.

The chain joins TRBV6-1 to TRBJ2-7, with D possibly matching TRBD1 (5 bases). V shed 6 bases and J shed 5 bases, with 11 bases lying between them. In germline, CDR1 is MNHNS, CDR2 SASEGT. The CDR3 consists of 12 residues. The CDR3 region has the DNA TGTGCCAGCAGACCCGACAGTAACGAGCAGTACTTC. It is translated as CASRPDSNEQYF.

The chain is built from TRBV5-1 and TRBJ2-5, with TRBD1 identical over 7 bases. Trimming at V came to 2 bases and at J to 5 bases, leaving 3 bases not matched to a gene. CDR1 SGHRS and CDR2 YFSETQ come from the germline V gene. This CDR3 is 13 amino acids long. CDR3 nucleotides: TGCGCCAGCAGCTTACAGGGGCCCGAGACCCAGTACTTC. Residues: CASSLQGPETQYF. The whole variable domain, remainder taken from reference TRBV5-1 and TRBJ2-5, is KAGVTQTPRYLIKTRGQQVTLSCSPISGHRSVSWYQQTPGQGLQFLFEYFSETQRNKGNFPGRFSGRQFSNSRSEMNVSTLELGDSALYLCASSLQGPETQYFGPGTRLLVL.

This chain joins TRBV5-1 and TRBJ1-2; D uncertain. This CDR3 region has 13 residues. From germline, CDR1 is SGHRS and CDR2 YFSETQ. The ends were cut back, 2 bases at V and 4 bases at J, with 9 bases in the middle. CDR3 nucleotides: TGCGCCAGCAGCTTCGAGATACTCTATGGCTACACCTTC. Its protein product is CASSFEILYGYTF. Looking up the rest from reference TRBV5-1 and TRBJ1-2 gives the full variable domain: KAGVTQTPRYLIKTRGQQVTLSCSPISGHRSVSWYQQTPGQGLQFLFEYFSETQRNKGNFPGRFSGRQFSNSRSEMNVSTLELGDSALYLCASSFEILYGYTFGSGTRLTVV.

This clone was observed once. The V gene is TRBV6-1, the J gene TRBJ1-1; D is possibly TRBD1 (5 bases). The V and J ends lost 5 bases and 2 bases respectively, with 9 bases between them. The germline gives CDR1 MNHNS, CDR2 SASEGT. This CDR3 spans 13 amino acids. The CDR3 DNA follows: TGTGCCAGCAGTCGTCAGGGAAACACTGAAGCTTTCTTT. Residues: CASSRQGNTEAFF.

This clone was seen a few times. The J gene is TRBJ2-7, the V gene TRBV30; a possible D gene is TRBD2 (6 bases). Germline V gene sequence: CDR1 GTSNPN, CDR2 SVGIG (reference sequence). Trimming left V 3 bases short and J 1 base short, with 13 bases between. The CDR3 consists of 14 residues. CDR3 DNA: TGTGCCTGGAGCCCCGGGGGTGTGTCCTACGAGCAGTACTTC. Its translation: CAWSPGGVSYEQYF.

This clone was observed once. The chain couples TRBV11-2 to TRBJ1-2, with D hard to call. Germline lookup yields CDR1 SGHAT and CDR2 FQNNGV. V gave up 0 bases and J gave up 4 bases, with 9 bases separating them. The CDR3 covers 14 residues. The CDR3 reads CASSLDLPIYGYTF. Here the CDR3 DNA reads TGTGCCAGCAGCTTAGATCTACCGATCTATGGCTACACCTTC.

The rearrangement joins TRBV6-6 to TRBJ2-7, with a possible D match to TRBD2 (5 bases). This CDR3 has 15 amino acids. Germline V gene sequence: CDR1 MNHNY, CDR2 SVGAGI (reference sequence). V was cut by 2 bases and J by 4 bases, with 15 bases left in between. The CDR3 DNA sequence: TGTGCCAGCAGTTACGTGGCACCGGGAACGTACGAGCAGTACTTC. Amino acids: CASSYVAPGTYEQYF.

Points on this clone: Other DNA variants within this sample encode the same CDR3. The gene calls are TRBV13 and TRBJ2-3, with 8 bases that match TRBD2. After removal of 2 bases from V and 3 bases from J, the junction contained 4 bases not matched to a gene. The germline CDR1 and CDR2 sequences are PRHDT and FYEKMQ (reference sequence). There are 15 residues in the CDR3. The CDR3 DNA sequence: TGTGCCAGCAGCTTACGGCTAGCGGGTACAGATACGCAGTATTTT. Residues: CASSLRLAGTDTQYF.

This chain uses TRBV27 with TRBJ1-4; D might be TRBD1 (6 bases). V was pared by 7 bases and J by 4 bases, with 13 bases between. This CDR3 is 14 amino acids long. Germline V lookup: CDR1 MNHEY, CDR2 SMNVEV (reference sequence). The chain's CDR3 is CASKAGQRNEKLFF. In nucleotides, the CDR3 is TGTGCCAGCAAGGCCGGACAGCGTAATGAAAAACTGTTTTTT.

The chain is built from TRBV7-2 and TRBJ2-2; 10 bases map to TRBD2. V lost 4 bases and J lost 4; bases outside the gene matches: 3. Germline lookup yields CDR1 SGHTA and CDR2 FQGNSA. The CDR3 extends over 15 amino acids. CDR3: CASSSSGGVTGELFF. The CDR3 nucleotides are TGTGCCAGCAGCTCCAGCGGGGGGGTCACCGGGGAGCTGTTTTTT.

The CDR3 spells CASSESIGGSDQETQYF. The CDR3 nucleotides read TGTGCCAGCAGTGAATCTATCGGCGGGAGCGACCAAGAGACCCAGTACTTC. The rearrangement joins TRBV6-1 to TRBJ2-5; 7 bases are a match to TRBD2. The CDR3 has 17 residues. V lost 2 bases to trimming and J lost 0 bases; unmatched junction nucleotides: 9. From germline, CDR1 is MNHNS and CDR2 SASEGT.